These T cell receptor beta chains were read from a single sample in a study of T cells after yellow fever vaccination. TCRdb reprocessed the 5' RACE reads via MiXCR and lists one record per CDR3 protein. The sample contains around 310,000 distinct CDR3 sequences, 8.7% of which appear only once. Specimen: PBMCs, collected on the day of the first yellow fever vaccination. The receptors shown here come from a man aged 18 to 30 who received the YFV17D yellow fever vaccine. Each CDR3 is given with its conserved first and last residue. A D gene is named only where the DNA matches it firmly. Clone size is stated in some rows and not others, as once, few, many or a class when expanded.

j_call: TRBJ1-4; cdr3_length: 17; d_call: -; v_call: TRBV4-1; clone_size: -; cdr3_nt: TGCGCCAGCAGCCAAGGCCCCCCAGGGGAAACTAATGAAAAACTGTTTTTT; cdr3_aa: CASSQGPPGETNEKLFF
j_call: TRBJ1-1; cdr3_length: 13; d_call: TRBD1; v_call: TRBV12-3/TRBV12-4; clone_size: few; cdr3_nt: TGTGCCAGCAGGGGAAGGACAGGGGGTTTGGCTTTCTTT; cdr3_aa: CASRGRTGGLAFF
j_call: TRBJ2-3; cdr3_length: 15; d_call: -; v_call: TRBV6-2/TRBV6-3; clone_size: -; cdr3_nt: TGTGCCAGCAGTTACTCCATACAACGCACAGATACGCAGTATTTT; cdr3_aa: CASSYSIQRTDTQYF
j_call: TRBJ2-5; cdr3_length: 14; d_call: -; v_call: TRBV5-5; clone_size: many; cdr3_nt: TGTGCCAGCAGCTTAATTCCGGGGGAAGAGACCCAGTACTTC; cdr3_aa: CASSLIPGEETQYF
j_call: TRBJ1-1; cdr3_length: 13; d_call: -; v_call: TRBV20-1; clone_size: -; cdr3_nt: TGCAGTGCTAGAGATTATCGGGGGACTGAAGCTTTCTTT; cdr3_aa: CSARDYRGTEAFF
j_call: TRBJ2-5; cdr3_length: 14; d_call: -; v_call: TRBV25-1; clone_size: -; cdr3_nt: TGTGCCAGCAGTCCCCCGACGGTGGGGGAGACCCAGTACTTC; cdr3_aa: CASSPPTVGETQYF
j_call: TRBJ2-7; cdr3_length: 14; d_call: -; v_call: TRBV7-8; clone_size: -; cdr3_nt: TGTGCCAGCAGAGACCAACAGGGCTCCTACGAGCAGTACTTC; cdr3_aa: CASRDQQGSYEQYF
j_call: TRBJ1-5; cdr3_length: 13; d_call: -; v_call: TRBV10-3; clone_size: few; cdr3_nt: TGTGCCATCAGTGGGACAGAGAATCAGCCCCAGCATTTT; cdr3_aa: CAISGTENQPQHF
j_call: TRBJ2-5; cdr3_length: 16; d_call: -; v_call: TRBV4-1; clone_size: -; cdr3_nt: TGCGCCAGCAGCCAAGATGTGGCGGACCTCCAAGAGACCCAGTACTTC; cdr3_aa: CASSQDVADLQETQYF
j_call: TRBJ2-5; cdr3_length: 16; d_call: -; v_call: TRBV9; clone_size: few; cdr3_nt: TGTGCCAGCAGTGAAGGGACGAACCAATACAGAGAGACCCAGTACTTC; cdr3_aa: CASSEGTNQYRETQYF
j_call: TRBJ2-1; cdr3_length: 14; d_call: -; v_call: TRBV28; clone_size: many; cdr3_nt: TGTGCCAGCAGTTGGTCAGCAGGCCACAATGAGCAGTTCTTC; cdr3_aa: CASSWSAGHNEQFF
j_call: TRBJ2-4; cdr3_length: 15; d_call: TRBD2; v_call: TRBV7-2; clone_size: few; cdr3_nt: TGTGCCAGCAGCCTAGGACTAGGAGCCAAAAACATTCAGTACTTC; cdr3_aa: CASSLGLGAKNIQYF
j_call: TRBJ2-2; cdr3_length: 13; d_call: -; v_call: TRBV6-2/TRBV6-3; clone_size: few; cdr3_nt: TGTGCCAGCCACCTAACGAACACCGGGGAGCTGTTTTTT; cdr3_aa: CASHLTNTGELFF
j_call: TRBJ1-6; cdr3_length: 17; d_call: TRBD1; v_call: TRBV5-1; clone_size: -; cdr3_nt: TGCGCCAGCAGCCCGGACGGCAGGGGGTCCTATAATTCACCCCTCCACTTT; cdr3_aa: CASSPDGRGSYNSPLHF
j_call: TRBJ2-5; cdr3_length: 13; d_call: -; v_call: TRBV24-1; clone_size: many; cdr3_nt: TGTGCCACAGGAGGCACCGGTCAAGAGACCCAGTACTTC; cdr3_aa: CATGGTGQETQYF
j_call: TRBJ1-5; cdr3_length: 14; d_call: -; v_call: TRBV7-9; clone_size: -; cdr3_nt: TGTGCCAGCAGCTTTTCGGACAGTGTAGTCCCCCAGCATTTT; cdr3_aa: CASSFSDSVVPQHF
j_call: TRBJ2-1; cdr3_length: 15; d_call: TRBD1; v_call: TRBV12-3/TRBV12-4; clone_size: few; cdr3_nt: TGTGCCAGCAGCCATGGACAGGGGGCTTACAATGAGCAGTTCTTC; cdr3_aa: CASSHGQGAYNEQFF
j_call: TRBJ2-1; cdr3_length: 16; d_call: -; v_call: TRBV27; clone_size: -; cdr3_nt: TGTGCCAGCAGTTTTCTGACAGGTATCAAGGGAGGTGAGCAGTTCTTC; cdr3_aa: CASSFLTGIKGGEQFF
j_call: TRBJ2-5; cdr3_length: 14; d_call: -; v_call: TRBV3-1; clone_size: many; cdr3_nt: TGTGCCAGCAGCCTCCGAGGAGGGGGAGAGACCCAGTACTTC; cdr3_aa: CASSLRGGGETQYF
j_call: TRBJ1-1; cdr3_length: 15; d_call: TRBD1; v_call: TRBV4-1; clone_size: few; cdr3_nt: TGCGCCAGCAGCCAAGACGGGGGACAGGGAAGACAAGCTTTCTTT; cdr3_aa: CASSQDGGQGRQAFF
j_call: TRBJ2-3; cdr3_length: 16; d_call: TRBD2; v_call: TRBV6-2/TRBV6-3; clone_size: few; cdr3_nt: TGTGCCAGCAGTACCCGGAGCGGGGGCTCTCCAGATACGCAGTATTTT; cdr3_aa: CASSTRSGGSPDTQYF
j_call: TRBJ2-7; cdr3_length: 17; d_call: -; v_call: TRBV4-1; clone_size: few; cdr3_nt: TGCGCCAGCAGCCAAGTTGACAGGAGCGTTAGCTCCTACGAGCAGTACTTC; cdr3_aa: CASSQVDRSVSSYEQYF
j_call: TRBJ2-5; cdr3_length: 13; d_call: TRBD2; v_call: TRBV20-1; clone_size: -; cdr3_nt: TGCAGTGGCACACTAGCGGGGGAAGAGACCCAGTACTTC; cdr3_aa: CSGTLAGEETQYF
j_call: TRBJ2-1; cdr3_length: 15; d_call: -; v_call: TRBV5-1; clone_size: -; cdr3_nt: TGCGCCAGCGGACACAAAAGCGGGGACACCAATGAGCAGTTCTTC; cdr3_aa: CASGHKSGDTNEQFF
j_call: TRBJ1-2; cdr3_length: 15; d_call: TRBD1; v_call: TRBV4-3; clone_size: few; cdr3_nt: TGCGCCAGCAGCAGAACTCTCCGGGACAGGGATGGCTACACCTTC; cdr3_aa: CASSRTLRDRDGYTF
j_call: TRBJ1-5; cdr3_length: 14; d_call: -; v_call: TRBV12-3/TRBV12-4; clone_size: -; cdr3_nt: TGTGCCAGCAGCCCCCGGGCCTCACTACGGCCCCAGCATTTT; cdr3_aa: CASSPRASLRPQHF
j_call: TRBJ1-1; cdr3_length: 13; d_call: -; v_call: TRBV19; clone_size: many; cdr3_nt: TGTGCCAGTAGGGCAGGAATAATAGCTGAAGCTTTCTTT; cdr3_aa: CASRAGIIAEAFF
j_call: TRBJ1-2; cdr3_length: 16; d_call: -; v_call: TRBV5-1; clone_size: few; cdr3_nt: TGCGCCAGCAGCTTGGATCCGGGGGGTTATAACTATGGCTACACCTTC; cdr3_aa: CASSLDPGGYNYGYTF
j_call: TRBJ1-6; cdr3_length: 13; d_call: TRBD1; v_call: TRBV6-2/TRBV6-3; clone_size: -; cdr3_nt: TGTGCCAGCAGGCGAACAGGGGAATCACCCCTCCACTTT; cdr3_aa: CASRRTGESPLHF
j_call: TRBJ2-7; cdr3_length: 16; d_call: TRBD1; v_call: TRBV18; clone_size: few; cdr3_nt: TGTGCCAGCTCACCATTCGCCGGGACAGGGATATACGAGCAGTACTTC; cdr3_aa: CASSPFAGTGIYEQYF
j_call: TRBJ1-2; cdr3_length: 12; d_call: -; v_call: TRBV18; clone_size: -; cdr3_nt: TGTGCCAGCTCACCATTAAGCTATGGCTACACCTTC; cdr3_aa: CASSPLSYGYTF
j_call: TRBJ2-5; cdr3_length: 11; d_call: -; v_call: TRBV7-9; clone_size: -; cdr3_nt: TGTGCCAGCAGCAACGACTGGGTTTTGTACTTC; cdr3_aa: CASSNDWVLYF
j_call: TRBJ2-2; cdr3_length: 18; d_call: TRBD1; v_call: TRBV5-1; clone_size: few; cdr3_nt: TGCGCCAGCAGCTCCCGAGATACAGGGGGATGGAACACCGGGGAGCTGTTTTTT; cdr3_aa: CASSSRDTGGWNTGELFF
j_call: TRBJ2-7; cdr3_length: 15; d_call: TRBD1; v_call: TRBV20-1; clone_size: -; cdr3_nt: TGCAGTGCTAGAGATGAGTGGACAGGGGATTACGAGCAGTACTTC; cdr3_aa: CSARDEWTGDYEQYF
j_call: TRBJ2-1; cdr3_length: 15; d_call: -; v_call: TRBV5-1; clone_size: -; cdr3_nt: TGCGCCAGCAGCTTGGGACAGTATACCTACAATGAGCAGTTCTTC; cdr3_aa: CASSLGQYTYNEQFF
j_call: TRBJ1-3; cdr3_length: 14; d_call: -; v_call: TRBV19; clone_size: -; cdr3_nt: TGTGCCAGTTTCGGGGGCAGGTCGCGAAACACCATATATTTT; cdr3_aa: CASFGGRSRNTIYF
j_call: TRBJ1-5; cdr3_length: 14; d_call: -; v_call: TRBV6-1; clone_size: many; cdr3_nt: TGTGCCAGCAGTCCCCAGTGGGGGAGTCAGCCCCAGCATTTT; cdr3_aa: CASSPQWGSQPQHF
j_call: TRBJ2-5; cdr3_length: 15; d_call: TRBD2; v_call: TRBV5-1; clone_size: -; cdr3_nt: TGCGCCAGCAGCCTGCCTAGCGGACAACAAGAGACCCAGTACTTC; cdr3_aa: CASSLPSGQQETQYF
j_call: TRBJ2-5; cdr3_length: 15; d_call: -; v_call: TRBV11-2; clone_size: few; cdr3_nt: TGTGCCAGCAGCTACCGACCGGGGCCCAAGGAGACCCAGTACTTC; cdr3_aa: CASSYRPGPKETQYF
j_call: TRBJ2-3; cdr3_length: 19; d_call: -; v_call: TRBV11-1; clone_size: few; cdr3_nt: TGTGCCAGCAGCTTAGGAGGCGGGGCTAAGGGTAGGGCCACAGATACGCAGTATTTT; cdr3_aa: CASSLGGGAKGRATDTQYF
j_call: TRBJ1-2; cdr3_length: 13; d_call: -; v_call: TRBV4-1; clone_size: -; cdr3_nt: TGCGCCAGCAGCCAAGCCGGAGAGAACGGCTACACCTTC; cdr3_aa: CASSQAGENGYTF
j_call: TRBJ1-1; cdr3_length: 13; d_call: TRBD1; v_call: TRBV29-1; clone_size: -; cdr3_nt: TGCAGCGTCGCGGGACAGTTGAACACTGAAGCTTTCTTT; cdr3_aa: CSVAGQLNTEAFF
j_call: TRBJ1-1; cdr3_length: 15; d_call: -; v_call: TRBV3-1; clone_size: once; cdr3_nt: TGTGCCACCAGCCACGAATCGACAGGAAAGACTGAAGCTTTCTTT; cdr3_aa: CATSHESTGKTEAFF
j_call: TRBJ1-1; cdr3_length: 15; d_call: -; v_call: TRBV9; clone_size: few; cdr3_nt: TGTGCCAGCAGCGTGGATGGACAGCTGAACACTGAAGCTTTCTTT; cdr3_aa: CASSVDGQLNTEAFF
j_call: TRBJ1-2; cdr3_length: 15; d_call: -; v_call: TRBV5-1; clone_size: few; cdr3_nt: TGCGCCAGCAGCTTGGTGGGAATGGGGGGAAGCGGCTACACCTTC; cdr3_aa: CASSLVGMGGSGYTF
j_call: TRBJ2-3; cdr3_length: 15; d_call: -; v_call: TRBV4-3; clone_size: -; cdr3_nt: TGCGCCAGCAGTCCGACTACTGCCCCCGGGGATACGCAGTATTTT; cdr3_aa: CASSPTTAPGDTQYF
j_call: TRBJ2-1; cdr3_length: 14; d_call: -; v_call: TRBV20-1; clone_size: few; cdr3_nt: TGCAGTGCTCCCTCACGGGTGTCGGACAATGAGCAGTTCTTC; cdr3_aa: CSAPSRVSDNEQFF
j_call: TRBJ1-1; cdr3_length: 14; d_call: -; v_call: TRBV7-2; clone_size: -; cdr3_nt: TGTGCCAGCAGCGTCTCCAGGTGGAACACTGAAGCTTTCTTT; cdr3_aa: CASSVSRWNTEAFF
j_call: TRBJ2-7; cdr3_length: 12; d_call: -; v_call: TRBV7-9; clone_size: -; cdr3_nt: TGTGCCAGCAGCTTATCCCCTTACGAGCAGTACTTC; cdr3_aa: CASSLSPYEQYF
j_call: TRBJ1-1; cdr3_length: 12; d_call: -; v_call: TRBV12-3/TRBV12-4; clone_size: -; cdr3_nt: TGTGCCAGCAGTTTTTCGCGAACTGAAGCTTTCTTT; cdr3_aa: CASSFSRTEAFF
j_call: TRBJ1-1; cdr3_length: 15; d_call: -; v_call: TRBV7-3; clone_size: many; cdr3_nt: TGTGCCAGCAGCTTATCGGCGGGGGGGAACACTGAAGCTTTCTTT; cdr3_aa: CASSLSAGGNTEAFF
j_call: TRBJ2-5; cdr3_length: 15; d_call: -; v_call: TRBV7-9; clone_size: -; cdr3_nt: TGTGCCAGCAGCTTAGTTGGGCAGGGGAAAGAGACCCAGTACTTC; cdr3_aa: CASSLVGQGKETQYF
j_call: TRBJ2-1; cdr3_length: 15; d_call: TRBD2; v_call: TRBV20-1; clone_size: -; cdr3_nt: TGCAGTGCTACAGACCCGGGACTAGCGCCCCATGAGCAGTTCTTC; cdr3_aa: CSATDPGLAPHEQFF
j_call: TRBJ2-3; cdr3_length: 15; d_call: TRBD2; v_call: TRBV29-1; clone_size: few; cdr3_nt: TGCAGCGTTGCAACTCTAGCGGGGGGGACAGATACGCAGTATTTT; cdr3_aa: CSVATLAGGTDTQYF
j_call: TRBJ2-5; cdr3_length: 13; d_call: -; v_call: TRBV20-1; clone_size: many; cdr3_nt: TGCAGTGCTAGCGCGGACTTAAGAGAGACCCAGTACTTC; cdr3_aa: CSASADLRETQYF